These T cell receptor beta chains were read from a single sample in a study of control samples from healthy donors and cancer patients. Sequenced by immunoSEQ multiplex PCR; TCRdb stores in-frame clones only, minus some. The data contain around 94,000 clones, approximately 95% of them singletons. Sequencing was performed on blood. The receptor source for this set is a woman aged 25 to 39 in good health. The CDR3 runs from the conserved cysteine through the conserved F or W. A D gene is named only where the DNA matches it firmly. Some rows mark clone size as missing; the rest say once, few, many or name a class of expanded clone.

TRBV27	NA	TRBJ2-7	NA	CASSQGGYEQYF	TGTGCCAGCAGTCAAGGCGGTTACGAGCAGTACTTC
TRBV5-6	NA	TRBJ1-5	NA	CASSLALGMVQPQHF	TGTGCCAGCAGCTTGGCGTTGGGGATGGTTCAGCCCCAGCATTTT
TRBV11-2	NA	TRBJ2-7	TRBD1	CASSLDETGGGPEQYF	TGTGCCAGCAGCTTAGATGAGACAGGGGGCGGTCCCGAGCAGTACTTC
TRBV18	NA	TRBJ2-2	TRBD2	CASSSGTSGVTGELFF	TGTGCCAGCTCATCCGGGACTAGCGGGGTCACCGGGGAGCTGTTTTTT
TRBV15	NA	TRBJ1-1	NA	CATSRDGAEAFF	TGTGCCACCAGCAGAGATGGAGCTGAAGCTTTCTTT
TRBV5-1	NA	TRBJ1-1	TRBD1	CASREGASTEAFF	TGCGCCAGCAGAGAGGGGGCGAGCACTGAAGCTTTCTTT
TRBV5-6	NA	TRBJ2-7	NA	CASSLVPYEQYF	TGTGCCAGCAGCTTGGTCCCCTACGAGCAGTACTTC
TRBV3-1/TRBV3-2	NA	TRBJ1-4	NA	CASSQRPLATNEKLFF	TGTGCCAGCAGCCAGAGACCGCTTGCAACTAATGAAAAACTGTTTTTT
TRBV5-1	NA	TRBJ1-6	NA	CASSIRQDNSPLHF	TGCGCCAGTTCCATTCGACAGGATAATTCACCCCTCCACTTT
TRBV3-1/TRBV3-2	once	TRBJ2-5	NA	CASSQDSGLRETQYF	TGTGCCAGCAGCCAAGATTCAGGACTAAGGGAGACCCAGTACTTC
TRBV13	once	TRBJ2-5	NA	CASSLGPLQETQYF	TGTGCCAGCAGCTTAGGCCCTCTACAAGAGACCCAGTACTTC
TRBV5-1	NA	TRBJ1-1	NA	CASSLGTNTEAFF	TGCGCCAGCAGCTTGGGGACGAACACTGAAGCTTTCTTT
TRBV6-1	NA	TRBJ1-6	NA	CASSEMVGGADNSPLHF	TGTGCCAGCAGTGAAATGGTGGGGGGCGCGGATAATTCACCCCTCCACTTT
TRBV11-2	NA	TRBJ1-2	TRBD1	CASSPTQGQGYTF	TGTGCCAGCAGCCCCACACAGGGGCAAGGCTACACCTTC
TRBV19	NA	TRBJ1-1	NA	CASSIRTVNTEAFF	TGTGCCAGTAGTATCAGGACAGTGAACACTGAAGCTTTCTTT
TRBV18	NA	TRBJ1-1	NA	CASSPLAVGTEAFF	TGTGCCAGCTCACCGTTGGCAGTCGGCACTGAAGCTTTCTTT
TRBV19	NA	TRBJ2-7	NA	CASKSRDLGYEQYF	TGTGCCAGTAAATCTCGGGACCTCGGCTACGAGCAGTACTTC
TRBV5-1	NA	TRBJ1-1	NA	CASSLSEVNTEAFF	TGCGCCAGCAGCTTGAGTGAGGTGAACACTGAAGCTTTCTTT
TRBV29-1	NA	TRBJ1-2	TRBD1	CSVEVPPDREAYGYTF	TGCAGCGTTGAAGTTCCCCCGGACAGGGAGGCATATGGCTACACCTTC
TRBV7-3	NA	TRBJ2-1	NA	CASSLNGPYNEQFF	TGTGCCAGCAGCTTAAACGGCCCTTACAATGAGCAGTTCTTC
TRBV5-1	NA	TRBJ1-1	TRBD1	CASSFENRGGTEAFF	TGCGCCAGCAGCTTCGAAAACAGGGGAGGTACTGAAGCTTTCTTT
TRBV7-9	NA	TRBJ2-3	NA	CASTAGRRVSDTQYF	TGTGCCAGCACCGCGGGGCGCAGAGTCTCAGATACGCAGTATTTT
TRBV28	NA	TRBJ2-1	NA	CASSNRLAESSYNEQFF	TGTGCCAGCAGTAACCGGTTAGCAGAGAGCTCCTACAATGAGCAGTTCTTC
TRBV24-1	NA	TRBJ2-5	NA	CATSDFVKGAGETQYF	TGTGCCACCAGTGATTTTGTAAAGGGTGCGGGAGAGACCCAGTACTTC
TRBV7-8	NA	TRBJ2-4	NA	CASSQGPLAKNIQYF	TGTGCCAGCAGCCAAGGACCTTTGGCCAAAAACATTCAGTACTTC
TRBV11-2	NA	TRBJ1-1	NA	CASSHGSLNTEAFF	TGTGCCAGCAGCCACGGGAGCCTGAACACTGAAGCTTTCTTT
TRBV9	NA	TRBJ2-2	NA	CASSVAPGRNTGELFF	TGTGCCAGCAGCGTGGCTCCCGGGAGGAACACCGGGGAGCTGTTTTTT
TRBV15	once	TRBJ2-1	TRBD2	CATSGRTSGRANEQFF	TGTGCCACCAGCGGTCGGACTAGCGGGAGGGCCAATGAGCAGTTCTTC
TRBV7-8	NA	TRBJ1-5	NA	CASSLGIYQPQHF	TGTGCCAGCAGCTTGGGGATCTATCAGCCCCAGCATTTT
TRBV5-1	NA	TRBJ1-2	NA	CASSPPSYTGGYTF	TGCGCCAGCAGTCCGCCCTCGTATACTGGAGGCTACACCTTC
TRBV4-1	NA	TRBJ1-2	NA	CASSWLGTGYGYTF	TGCGCCAGCAGCTGGTTGGGAACAGGGTATGGCTACACCTTC
TRBV9	few	TRBJ2-1	NA	CASRDNNEQFF	TGTGCCAGCAGGGACAACAATGAGCAGTTCTTC
TRBV5-8	NA	TRBJ1-6	NA	CASSLVLSIGMTGNSPLHF	TGTGCCAGCAGCTTGGTGTTAAGTATTGGCATGACGGGAAATTCACCCCTCCACTTT
TRBV24-1	NA	TRBJ2-5	NA	CATSDFRAGETQYF	TGTGCCACCAGTGATTTCAGGGCAGGAGAGACCCAGTACTTC
TRBV28	NA	TRBJ1-4	TRBD1	CASSPSDRENEKLFF	TGTGCCAGCAGCCCCTCGGACAGGGAAAATGAAAAACTGTTTTTT
TRBV5-6	NA	TRBJ1-4	NA	CASSLGSGEKLFF	TGTGCCAGCAGCTTAGGGTCAGGAGAAAAACTGTTTTTT
TRBV2	NA	TRBJ2-5	NA	CASSESGWGETQYF	TGTGCCAGCAGTGAATCGGGGTGGGGAGAGACCCAGTACTTC
TRBV28	NA	TRBJ1-3	TRBD1	CASSTRSGQGRNTIYF	TGTGCCAGCAGTACCCGCTCTGGACAGGGAAGAAACACCATATATTTT
TRBV18	NA	TRBJ1-2	TRBD1	CASSPDRVRYGYTF	TGTGCCAGCTCACCGGACAGGGTGCGCTATGGCTACACCTTC
TRBV5-1	once	TRBJ1-4	TRBD1	CASSKRTGVNEKLFF	TGCGCCAGCAGCAAAAGAACAGGGGTTAATGAAAAACTGTTTTTT
TRBV7-9	once	TRBJ1-1	NA	CASSLFFTGHGTEAFF	TGTGCCAGCAGCTTATTTTTCACAGGGCATGGCACTGAAGCTTTCTTT
TRBV6-4	NA	TRBJ2-3	TRBD2	CASSENGRASDTQYF	TGTGCCAGCAGTGAGAACGGGAGGGCCTCAGATACGCAGTATTTT
TRBV9	NA	TRBJ1-2	NA	CASSPTRTLDYGYTF	TGTGCCAGCAGCCCAACCCGGACCCTGGACTATGGCTACACCTTC
TRBV15	NA	TRBJ2-7	NA	CATSRGGAGWMYEQYF	TGTGCCACCAGCAGAGGGGGGGCAGGGTGGATGTACGAGCAGTACTTC
TRBV5-6	NA	TRBJ1-4	NA	CASSLFRSGAKEKLFF	TGTGCCAGTAGCTTGTTTCGTTCAGGGGCGAAAGAAAAACTGTTTTTT
TRBV3-1/TRBV3-2	NA	TRBJ2-2	NA	CASSVPPGELFF	TGTGCCAGCAGCGTGCCCCCCGGGGAGCTGTTTTTT
TRBV9	once	TRBJ2-5	TRBD2	CASSVGITGSGGIETQYF	TGTGCCAGCAGCGTAGGCATCACGGGTAGCGGGGGGATAGAGACCCAGTACTTC
TRBV12-5	NA	TRBJ1-6	NA	CANPTVLGNSPLHF	TGTGCTAACCCGACAGTTTTAGGGAATTCACCCCTCCACTTT
TRBV6-5	NA	TRBJ1-3	NA	CASSYSVRDAGNTIYF	TGTGCCAGCAGTTACTCCGTACGAGACGCTGGAAACACCATATATTTT
TRBV7-2	few	TRBJ2-5	NA	CASSLGDLRETQYF	TGTGCCAGCAGCTTGGGGGACCTACGGGAGACCCAGTACTTC
TRBV7-2	NA	TRBJ1-5	NA	CASSLVSSQNQPQHF	TGTGCCAGCAGCTTAGTTTCCAGTCAAAATCAGCCCCAGCATTTT
TRBV3-1/TRBV3-2	NA	TRBJ1-2	NA	CASSQGSMGNYGYTF	TGTGCCAGCAGCCAAGGTAGTATGGGCAACTATGGCTACACCTTC
TRBV11-3	once	TRBJ1-1	NA	CASSLSPNTEAFF	TGTGCCAGCAGCTTATCCCCCAACACTGAAGCTTTCTTT